This record concerns one T cell receptor (beta chain) sequence. The sample is drawn from a study of blood T cell repertoires in COVID-19. The overall study: PBMCs, B-cell-depleted T cells, or T cells were the source of the cDNA or gDNA that made up the material.

As handled by the study authors: Quantification of nucleated cells was approximated via reference gene primer amplification. Produced via immunoSEQ multiplex PCR; TCRdb's table is partial and in-frame only. The V and J calls and the clone size are those of that table, but D and trimming were determined from the DNA. Among 190,000 or so clones listed, more than 80% were seen once. Germline V lookup: CDR1 LGHNA, CDR2 YSLEER. V was trimmed by 1 base and J by 10 bases, leaving 11 bases between them. This CDR3 contains 13 residues. Participant age was about 18 to 89 years, and participants resided in about 25 US areas. Clinical histories supplied by participants themselves formed the basis of cohort assignment.

Specimen: PBMCs or T cells enriched from blood (not recorded which). V usage is TRBV4-3 and J usage is TRBJ2-1; perhaps TRBD2 as D (5 bases). This sequence originates from a man younger than 40 who had recovered from COVID-19. CDR3 amino acids: CASSQAGGSEQFF. In DNA, the CDR3 is TGCGCCAGCAGCCAAGCCGGAGGTAGCGAGCAGTTCTTC.